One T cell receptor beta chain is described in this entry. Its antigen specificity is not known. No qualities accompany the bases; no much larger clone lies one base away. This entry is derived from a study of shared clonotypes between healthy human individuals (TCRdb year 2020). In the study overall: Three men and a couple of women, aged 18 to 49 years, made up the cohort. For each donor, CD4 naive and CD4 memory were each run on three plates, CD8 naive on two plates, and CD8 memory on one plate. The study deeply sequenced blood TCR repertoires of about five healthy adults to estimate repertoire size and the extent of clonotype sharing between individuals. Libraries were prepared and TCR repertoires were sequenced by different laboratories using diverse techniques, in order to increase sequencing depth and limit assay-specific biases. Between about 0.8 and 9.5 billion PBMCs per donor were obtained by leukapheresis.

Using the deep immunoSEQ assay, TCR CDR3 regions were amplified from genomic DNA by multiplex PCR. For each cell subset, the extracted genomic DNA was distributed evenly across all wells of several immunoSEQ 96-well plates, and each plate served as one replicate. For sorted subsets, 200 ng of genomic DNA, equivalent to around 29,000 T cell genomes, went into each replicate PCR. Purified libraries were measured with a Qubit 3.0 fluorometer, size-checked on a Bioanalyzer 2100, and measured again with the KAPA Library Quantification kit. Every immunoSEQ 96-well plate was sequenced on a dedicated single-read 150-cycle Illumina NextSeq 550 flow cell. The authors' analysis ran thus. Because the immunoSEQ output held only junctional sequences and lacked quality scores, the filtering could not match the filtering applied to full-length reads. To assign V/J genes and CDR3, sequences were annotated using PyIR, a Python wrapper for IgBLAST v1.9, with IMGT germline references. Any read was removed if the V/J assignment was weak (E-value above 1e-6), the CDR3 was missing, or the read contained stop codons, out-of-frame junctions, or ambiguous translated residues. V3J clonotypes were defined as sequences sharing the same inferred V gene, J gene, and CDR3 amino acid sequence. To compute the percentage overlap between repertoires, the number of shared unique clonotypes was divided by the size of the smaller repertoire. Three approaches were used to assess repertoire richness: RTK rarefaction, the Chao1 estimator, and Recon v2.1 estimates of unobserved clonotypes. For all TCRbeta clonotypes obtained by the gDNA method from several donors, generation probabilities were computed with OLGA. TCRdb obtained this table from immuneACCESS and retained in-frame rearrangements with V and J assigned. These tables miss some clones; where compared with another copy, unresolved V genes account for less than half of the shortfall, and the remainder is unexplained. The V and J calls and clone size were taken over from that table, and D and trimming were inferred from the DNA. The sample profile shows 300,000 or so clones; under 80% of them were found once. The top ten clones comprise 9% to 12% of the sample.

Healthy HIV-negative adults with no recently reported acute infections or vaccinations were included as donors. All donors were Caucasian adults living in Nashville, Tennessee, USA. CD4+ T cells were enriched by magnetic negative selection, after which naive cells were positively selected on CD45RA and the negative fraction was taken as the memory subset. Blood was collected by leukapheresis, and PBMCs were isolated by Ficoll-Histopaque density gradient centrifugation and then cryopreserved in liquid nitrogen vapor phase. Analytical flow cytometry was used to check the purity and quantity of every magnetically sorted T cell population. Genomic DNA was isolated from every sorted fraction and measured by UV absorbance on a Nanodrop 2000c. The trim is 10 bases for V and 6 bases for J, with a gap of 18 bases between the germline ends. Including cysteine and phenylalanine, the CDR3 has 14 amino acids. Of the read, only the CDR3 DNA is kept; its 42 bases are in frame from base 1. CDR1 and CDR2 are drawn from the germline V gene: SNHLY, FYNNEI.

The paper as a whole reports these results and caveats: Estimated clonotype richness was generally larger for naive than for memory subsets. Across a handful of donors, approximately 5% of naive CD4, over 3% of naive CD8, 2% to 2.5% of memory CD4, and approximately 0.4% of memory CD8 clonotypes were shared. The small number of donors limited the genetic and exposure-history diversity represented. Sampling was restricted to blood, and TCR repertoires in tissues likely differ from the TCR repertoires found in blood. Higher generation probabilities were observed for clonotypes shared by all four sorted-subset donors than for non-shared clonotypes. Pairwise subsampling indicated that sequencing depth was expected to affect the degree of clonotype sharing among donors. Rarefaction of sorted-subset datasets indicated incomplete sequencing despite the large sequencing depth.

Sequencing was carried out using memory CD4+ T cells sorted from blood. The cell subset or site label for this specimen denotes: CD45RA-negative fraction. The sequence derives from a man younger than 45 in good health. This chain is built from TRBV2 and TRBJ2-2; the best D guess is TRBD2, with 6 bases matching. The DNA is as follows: TGTGCCACCTCCCGGACGGGAGAGGCCGGGGAGCTGTTTTTT. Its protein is CATSRTGEAGELFF.